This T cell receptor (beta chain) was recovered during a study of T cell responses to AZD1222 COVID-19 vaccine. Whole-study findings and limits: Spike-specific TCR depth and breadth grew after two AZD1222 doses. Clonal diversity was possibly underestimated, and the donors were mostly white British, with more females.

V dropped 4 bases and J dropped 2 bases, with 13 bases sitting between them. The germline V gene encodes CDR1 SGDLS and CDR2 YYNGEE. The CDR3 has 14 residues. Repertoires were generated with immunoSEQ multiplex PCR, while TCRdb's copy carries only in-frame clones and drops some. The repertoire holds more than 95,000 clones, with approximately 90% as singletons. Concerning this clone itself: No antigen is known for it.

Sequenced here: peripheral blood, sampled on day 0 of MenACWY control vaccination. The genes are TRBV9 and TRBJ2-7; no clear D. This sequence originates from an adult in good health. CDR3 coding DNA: TGTGCCAGCAGCCTCGGGCTGGGCGCCTACGAGCAGTACTTC. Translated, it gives CASSLGLGAYEQYF.